This TCR beta chain was obtained from a study of OX40 agonist ivuxolimab in advanced cancers. For the study at large: Ivuxolimab, which patients received intravenously every 2 weeks, was dosed at 0.01 to 10 mg/kg. Patients in dose escalation had liver, melanoma, kidney or head and neck cancers.

The data were produced by immunoSEQ multiplex PCR, yet TCRdb's version contains in-frame clones alone and is incomplete. The table shows tens of thousands of clones, with roughly 84% occurring only once. Drawing of blood for sampling happened at baseline, at cycle 4 day 1, and at cycle 7 day 1. This CDR3 contains 14 residues. Germline assignment: CDR1 SGHTS and CDR2 YDEGEE. V was pared by 4 bases and J by 4 bases, with 15 bases between. The TCR comes from an adult with an advanced solid tumor such as melanoma, head and neck, liver or kidney cancer. The material sequenced was CD4+ or CD8+ T cells sorted from blood, taken in a trial of the OX40 agonist ivuxolimab. The J gene is TRBJ2-7, the V gene TRBV5-8, with D possibly matching TRBD1 (6 bases). This CDR3 reads CASSRTGLGYEQYF. The CDR3 DNA is TGTGCCAGCAGCCGAACAGGGTTGGGTTACGAGCAGTACTTC.